One sample yielded the 5 T cell receptor beta chains listed below, sequenced in a study of T cell responses to AZD1222 COVID-19 vaccine. Libraries were prepared by immunoSEQ multiplex PCR; TCRdb keeps only in-frame clonotypes and omits some of them. There are around 160,000 clones in the sample; around 90% occur only once, and 2.8% lies in the top ten. This sample comprised peripheral blood, obtained on day 0 of MenACWY control vaccination. These receptors were collected from an adult in good health.

This chain joins TRBV10-2 and TRBJ1-5; 8 positions match TRBD1. After removal of 8 bases from V and 7 bases from J, the junction contained 13 bases not matched to a gene. The CDR3 has 15 residues. CDR1 and CDR2 (germline): WSHSY, SAAADI. The CDR3 here is CASVAGGLENQPQHF. CDR3 in DNA: TGCGCCAGCGTAGCAGGGGGCTTGGAGAACCAGCCCCAGCATTTT.

V is TRBV9 and J is TRBJ2-1; D unresolved. CDR1 is SGDLS, CDR2 YYNGEE, per germline. This CDR3 has 16 residues. Trimming took off 0 bases at V and 0 bases at J, with 10 bases between the two ends. The CDR3 loop reads CASSVERTNSYNEQFF. In DNA form, the CDR3 reads TGTGCCAGCAGCGTAGAGCGAACCAACTCCTACAATGAGCAGTTCTTC.

The chain combines TRBV11-2 with TRBJ2-7; no clear D gene. This CDR3 region has 14 residues. V gave up 5 bases and J gave up 2 bases, with 13 bases separating them. The germline gives CDR1 SGHAT, CDR2 FQNNGV. This chain's CDR3 is CASSRELNPYEQYF. The CDR3 DNA is TGTGCCAGCAGCCGAGAATTGAATCCCTACGAGCAGTACTTC. The whole variable domain, remainder taken from reference TRBV11-2 and TRBJ2-7, is EAGVAQSPRYKIIEKRQSVAFWCNPISGHATLYWYQQILGQGPKLLIQFQNNGVVDDSQLPKDRFSAERLKGVDSTLKIQPAKLEDSAVYLCASSRELNPYEQYFGPGTRLTVT.

The gene calls are TRBV27 and TRBJ1-1, with TRBD1 as a possible D gene (5 bases). V lost 9 bases and J lost 5, with 10 bases in between. The CDR3 has 11 residues. The germline V gene has CDR1 MNHEY and CDR2 SMNVEV (reference sequence). This CDR3 reads CARGVRTEAFF. The CDR3 nucleotides read TGTGCCAGAGGGGTAAGAACTGAAGCTTTCTTT.

The V call is TRBV7-9, the J call TRBJ1-3; no definite D call. Trimming removed 2 bases at V and 0 bases at J, with 17 bases between. Germline CDR1 and CDR2: SEHNR and FQNEAQ (reference sequence). This CDR3 has 18 amino acids. The CDR3 region is CASSLPGRQTFSGNTIYF. The CDR3 DNA is TGTGCCAGCAGCTTACCCGGCAGGCAGACGTTCTCTGGAAACACCATATATTTT.